This passage covers 16 T cell receptor beta chains from one sample sequenced in a study of blood T cell repertoires in COVID-19 (dated by TCRdb to 2018 to 2021). The receptor library was made with the immunoSEQ multiplex PCR assay. TCRdb holds this immuneACCESS table with in-frame rearrangements only. Some clones are missing; in checked studies, unresolved V genes explain under half, and the rest has no known cause. The sample table lists more than 65,000 clones, roughly 82% of them with a count of one. The ten largest clonotypes hold roughly 15% of the sample. The sequenced sample consisted of peripheral blood. These receptors originate from a woman over 75 with acute or convalescent COVID-19.

J is TRBJ2-1 and V is TRBV24-1; weak D call: TRBD1 (5 bases). The CDR3 contains 14 residues. Trimming removed 4 bases from V and 3 bases from J, with 9 bases in between. From germline, CDR1 is KGHDR and CDR2 SFDVKD. The CDR3 sequence: CATSEQDSYNEQFF. As DNA, the CDR3 is TGTGCCACCAGTGAACAAGACAGCTACAATGAGCAGTTCTTC.

The chain uses TRBV7-9 and TRBJ2-7, with D hard to call. CDR1 and CDR2 from the germline V gene are SEHNR and FQNEAQ (reference sequence). V lost 8 bases and J 2 bases, leaving 13 bases between the germline ends. CDR3 size: 13 residues. The chain's CDR3 is CASGRGPPYEQYF. The CDR3 DNA follows: TGTGCCAGCGGCCGTGGGCCTCCCTACGAGCAGTACTTC.

CDR3 region: CASSSGGPSYEQYF. As DNA, the CDR3 is TGTGCCAGTAGTTCCGGCGGCCCCTCCTACGAGCAGTACTTC. V gene TRBV19 combines with J gene TRBJ2-7; the D is unclear. The germline gives CDR1 LNHDA, CDR2 SQIVND (reference sequence). The CDR3 runs to 14 residues. Between the trimmed V and J ends, which lost 5 bases and 0 bases, there was a span of 11 bases.

This rearrangement joins TRBV5-6 to TRBJ1-3; a possible D gene is TRBD1 (5 bases). Trimming cost V 0 bases and J 4 bases, with 11 bases left between them. CDR1 is SGHDT, CDR2 YYEEEE, per germline. The CDR3 contains 15 residues. The CDR3 region is CASSLAGVQGNTIYF. Written as DNA, the CDR3 is TGTGCCAGCAGCTTGGCGGGGGTGCAAGGAAACACCATATATTTT.

This clone was seen a few times. The chain employs TRBV4-1 and TRBJ2-5; TRBD1 matches 8 bases. This CDR3 is 16 amino acids long. The trim removed 0 bases at V and 4 bases at J, leaving 7 bases unmatched. Germline V lookup: CDR1 MGHRA, CDR2 YSYEKL. Written as DNA, the CDR3 is TGCGCCAGCAGCCAAGAGGACAGGGCCTTATTAGAGACCCAGTACTTC. Translating it yields CASSQEDRALLETQYF.

This rearrangement joins TRBV3-1 (or the pseudogene TRBV3-2) to TRBJ2-3; 8 nucleotides align to TRBD1. Germline CDR1 reads LGHDT; CDR2 reads YNNKEL (reference sequence). The CDR3 spans 15 residues. V trimming: 3 bases; J trimming: 5 bases; junction bases outside the gene matches: 7. CDR3 nucleotides: TGTGCCAGCAGCCAGTACCAGGGGGCTCGAGATACGCAGTATTTT. Protein: CASSQYQGARDTQYF.

This chain links TRBV28 with TRBJ2-7, with 7 bases fitting TRBD2. The J segment lost 2 bases and the V segment lost 6 bases, leaving 7 bases of the junction unmatched. Germline CDR1 reads MDHEN; CDR2 reads SYDVKM. This CDR3 is built from 14 residues. The CDR3 spells CASRSGGTTYEQYF. CDR3 DNA sequence: TGTGCCAGCAGATCGGGAGGAACCACCTACGAGCAGTACTTC.

For the CDR3, the DNA is TGTGCCAGCAGTATTAGGGGTGATTCACCCCTCCACTTT. Amino acid sequence: CASSIRGDSPLHF. The V and J genes are TRBV12-3 or TRBV12-4 and TRBJ1-6, with TRBD1 as a possible D gene (5 bases). The CDR3 extends over 13 amino acids. The germline V and J ends were trimmed by 5 bases and 8 bases, with 10 bases remaining between them.

J is TRBJ1-5 and V is TRBV5-5; TRBD1 matches at 10 bases. The CDR3 totals 14 residues. V dropped 4 bases and J dropped 7; count of bases not matched to a gene: 5. Germline CDR1 is SGHKS and CDR2 is YYEKEE (reference sequence). The CDR3 bases are TGTGCCAGCAGCCAGGGACAGGGGCTACAGCCCCAGCATTTT. The encoded protein is CASSQGQGLQPQHF.

The J gene is TRBJ2-3, the V gene TRBV7-3; tentatively, D is TRBD2 (6 bases). The germline V and J ends were trimmed by 2 bases and 1 base, with 10 bases remaining between them. Germline V gives CDR1 SGHTA, CDR2 FQGTGA. This CDR3 contains 15 residues. CDR3 DNA: TGTGCCAGCAGCTTATTGGCTAGCGGCACAGATACGCAGTATTTT. This codes for CASSLLASGTDTQYF.

The chain uses TRBV3-1 (or the pseudogene TRBV3-2) and TRBJ2-5, with D hard to call. Trimming left V 0 bases short and J 5 bases short, with 22 bases between. The CDR3 is 18 residues long. Germline V gives CDR1 LGHDT, CDR2 YNNKEL (reference sequence). In nucleotides, the CDR3 is TGTGCCAGCAGCCAAGATTGGCGAATCTTCCGGGTTTTGGAGACCCAGTACTTC. This gives the protein CASSQDWRIFRVLETQYF.

This clone has a handful of counts. The chain joins TRBV12-3 or TRBV12-4 to TRBJ1-1; no reliable D call. Trimming removed 6 bases from V and 4 bases from J, with 12 bases in between. CDR3 length equals 13 residues. CDR3 sequence reads: CASRKGEGTEAFF. In DNA, the CDR3 is TGTGCCAGCAGAAAGGGCGAGGGCACTGAAGCTTTCTTT.

The chain recombines TRBV5-1 with TRBJ2-5, with D hard to call. The CDR3 is 14 residues long. Trimming pared 0 bases from V and 1 base from J, leaving 7 bases between. The V gene's germline CDR1 is SGHRS and CDR2 YFSETQ. The CDR3 DNA reads as TGCGCCAGCAGCTTGGATCTCTCCCAAGAGACCCAGTACTTC. Translating gives CASSLDLSQETQYF.

The chain links TRBV7-2 to TRBJ2-1; maybe TRBD1 (5 bases). Germline CDR1 reads SGHTA; CDR2 reads FQGNSA. The CDR3 length is 16 residues. V was shortened by 1 base and J by 5 bases, with 15 bases between the two germline ends. The CDR3 here is CASSLGPALGDNEQFF. In DNA, the CDR3 is TGTGCCAGCAGCTTAGGTCCTGCTCTAGGGGACAATGAGCAGTTCTTC.

The rearrangement uses TRBV7-9 and TRBJ1-2, with D possibly matching TRBD1 (6 bases). The ends were cut back, 2 bases at V and 8 bases at J, with 12 bases in the middle. This CDR3 contains 13 residues. Germline V gene sequence: CDR1 SEHNR, CDR2 FQNEAQ (reference sequence). The CDR3 sequence: CASSLSQGWGYTF. CDR3 DNA sequence: TGTGCCAGCAGCTTATCCCAGGGGTGGGGCTACACCTTC.

V gene TRBV5-4 combines with J gene TRBJ1-2; no clear D gene. The germline gives CDR1 SGHNT, CDR2 YYREEE (reference sequence). V lost 0 bases and J 6 bases, leaving 9 bases between the germline ends. The CDR3 has 13 amino acids. The CDR3 loop reads CASSLDGVDGYTF. CDR3 in DNA: TGTGCCAGCAGCTTGGACGGGGTCGATGGCTACACCTTC.